The following is a T cell receptor (beta chain) sequence with its context. Its specificity is unknown. At one end the junction does not follow the germline gene, possibly because of a read error. Researchers generated TCR beta cDNA from about 460 ng of total RNA, relying on a constant-region primer. What produced the TCR beta libraries was three nested multiplex PCR rounds using slightly modified ARM-PCR. Two initial PCR rounds of about 10 cycles each paired TRBV1-TRBV30 forward primers with a C-beta reverse primer. TCRdb redid the calling of the multiplex PCR reads with MiXCR, one entry per CDR3 protein. The sample has 75,000 to 90,000 distinct CDR3 sequences; 72% are singletons. Co-extraction of RNA and DNA was performed on roughly 20-31 mg of unsorted bulk tissue. No patient had received treatment, and all had chronic HBV infection. Each of the tumor samples contained in excess of 80% viable tumor cells.

Germline CDR1 reads SGHNT; CDR2 reads YENEEA. The CDR3 consists of 13 residues. This specimen belongs to a study of tumor-infiltrating lymphocytes in primary liver carcinoma. Across the study: These patients were men and women whose ages were 30 to 69 years.

General study results and limits: Between tumor regions, pairs overlapped more than tumor-adjacent and tumor-blood pairs did.

The TCR was taken from a man between 40 and 49 years old with primary liver carcinoma and hepatitis B virus infection. V gene TRBV11-3 combines with J gene TRBJ2-1; the D is unclear. Sequencing input: liver tumor tissue from sampling region 1. Stated subset: tumor region T1, superior pole. The CDR3, as DNA: TGTGCCAGCAGCAATGCCAGCTACAATGAGCTGTTCTTC. This translates into CASSNASYNELFF.